This T cell receptor beta chain originates from a study of CD8 T cells in ankylosing spondylitis. Broader study findings: Certain motif variants had earlier appeared in reactive arthritis synovial fluid and blood. Disease-linked clones reportedly concentrated significantly in matched ankylosing spondylitis synovial fluid. A TCR beta motif made of roughly eight highly homologous variants seemed typical of ankylosing spondylitis blood. Clones linked with disease were CD8+ and fairly uncommon in the peripheral blood.

This CDR3 spans 15 amino acids. Trimming removed 2 bases from V and 5 bases from J, with 16 bases in between. Germline V gives CDR1 DFQATT, CDR2 SNEGSKA (reference sequence). MiXCR was run by TCRdb on the 5' RACE reads, yielding one entry per CDR3 protein. Of about 250,000 distinct CDR3 sequences in the sample, 20% to 30% are singletons; the top ten hold roughly 0.6%. In this sample, this clonotype turned up many times. Its cognate antigen is unknown. This TCR derives from a male donor with ankylosing spondylitis or in good health (not recorded which). The rearrangement uses TRBV20-1 and TRBJ2-1; tentatively, D is TRBD2 (6 bases). Sequencing used blood, either unsorted or a sorted T cell fraction (not recorded which). The CDR3 DNA follows: TGCAGTGCTAGAATACCCGGACTACCGAACAATGAGCAGTTCTTC. Translated, it gives CSARIPGLPNNEQFF.